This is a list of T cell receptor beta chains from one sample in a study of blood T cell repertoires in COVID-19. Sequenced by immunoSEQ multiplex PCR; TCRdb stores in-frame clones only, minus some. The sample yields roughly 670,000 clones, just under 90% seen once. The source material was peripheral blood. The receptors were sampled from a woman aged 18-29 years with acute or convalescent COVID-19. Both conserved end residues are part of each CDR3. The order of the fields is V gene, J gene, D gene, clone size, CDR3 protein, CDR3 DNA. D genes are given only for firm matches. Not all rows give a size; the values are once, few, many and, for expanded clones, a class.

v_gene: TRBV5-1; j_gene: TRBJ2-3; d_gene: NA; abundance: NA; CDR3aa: CASSLGGPGTDTQYF; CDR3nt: TGCGCCAGCAGCTTGGGGGGGCCGGGAACAGATACGCAGTATTTT
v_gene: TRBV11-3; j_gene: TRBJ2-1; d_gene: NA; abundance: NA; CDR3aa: CASSLEVRETSYNEQFF; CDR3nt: TGTGCCAGCAGCTTAGAGGTCAGGGAAACCTCCTACAATGAGCAGTTCTTC
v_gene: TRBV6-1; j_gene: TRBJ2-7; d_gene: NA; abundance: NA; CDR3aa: CASSEPAGSYEQYF; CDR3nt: TGTGCCAGCAGTGAACCCGCAGGGTCCTACGAGCAGTACTTC
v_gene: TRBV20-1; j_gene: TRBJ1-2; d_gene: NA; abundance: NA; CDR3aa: CSARVDYGYTF; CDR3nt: TGCAGTGCTAGAGTAGACTATGGCTACACCTTC
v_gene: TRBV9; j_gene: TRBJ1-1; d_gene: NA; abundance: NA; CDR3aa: CASSRGGSPEAFF; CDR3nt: TGTGCCAGCAGCCGAGGCGGCAGCCCTGAAGCTTTCTTT
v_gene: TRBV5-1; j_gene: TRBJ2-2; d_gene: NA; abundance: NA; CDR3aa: CASSLAPSGELFF; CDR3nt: TGCGCCAGCAGCTTGGCTCCTTCCGGGGAGCTGTTTTTT
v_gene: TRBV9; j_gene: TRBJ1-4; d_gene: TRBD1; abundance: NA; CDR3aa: CASSPPGQGREKLFF; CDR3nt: TGTGCCAGCAGCCCCCCCGGACAGGGAAGGGAAAAACTGTTTTTT
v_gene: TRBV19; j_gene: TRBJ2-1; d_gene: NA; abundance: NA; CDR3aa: CASSPERVRDNEQFF; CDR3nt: TGTGCCAGTAGTCCGGAGCGAGTCAGAGACAATGAGCAGTTCTTC
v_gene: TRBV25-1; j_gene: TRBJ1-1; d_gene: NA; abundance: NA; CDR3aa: CASKRQREAFF; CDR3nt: TGTGCCAGCAAACGACAGCGTGAAGCTTTCTTT
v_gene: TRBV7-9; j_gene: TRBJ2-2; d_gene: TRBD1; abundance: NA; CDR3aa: CASSSGTGRTGELFF; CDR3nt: TGTGCCAGCAGCTCCGGGACAGGGAGAACCGGGGAGCTGTTTTTT
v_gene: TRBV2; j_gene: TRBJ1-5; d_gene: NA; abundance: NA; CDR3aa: CASSEGLPSNQPQHF; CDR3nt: TGTGCCAGCAGTGAGGGACTGCCATCAAATCAGCCCCAGCATTTT
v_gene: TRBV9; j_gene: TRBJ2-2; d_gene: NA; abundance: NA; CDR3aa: CASSVGIKGDTGELFF; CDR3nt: TGTGCCAGCAGCGTAGGGATAAAAGGAGACACCGGGGAGCTGTTTTTT
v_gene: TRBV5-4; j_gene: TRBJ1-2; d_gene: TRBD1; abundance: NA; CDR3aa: CASSLGQGAGGYTF; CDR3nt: TGTGCCAGCAGCTTGGGACAGGGGGCCGGGGGCTACACCTTC
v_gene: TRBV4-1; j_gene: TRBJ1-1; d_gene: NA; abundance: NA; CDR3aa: CASSLSPVRNTEAFF; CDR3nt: TGCGCCAGCAGCCTCTCCCCGGTACGTAACACTGAAGCTTTCTTT
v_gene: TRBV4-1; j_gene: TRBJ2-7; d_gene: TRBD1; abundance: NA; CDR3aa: CASRPLDRAGDEQYF; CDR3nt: TGCGCCAGCAGACCCCTCGACAGGGCCGGCGACGAGCAGTACTTC
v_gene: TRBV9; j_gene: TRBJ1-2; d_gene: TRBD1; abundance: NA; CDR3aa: CASSGTGTASPLDTF; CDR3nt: TGTGCCAGCAGCGGAACCGGGACAGCGTCTCCTCTGGACACCTTC
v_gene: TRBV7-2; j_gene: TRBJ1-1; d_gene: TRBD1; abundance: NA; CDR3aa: CASSLVLGQANTEAFF; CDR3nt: TGTGCCAGCAGCTTAGTTTTGGGACAGGCGAACACTGAAGCTTTCTTT
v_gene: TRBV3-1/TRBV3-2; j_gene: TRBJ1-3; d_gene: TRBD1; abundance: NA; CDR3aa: CASSQTGQGRGNTIYF; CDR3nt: TGTGCCAGCAGCCAAACGGGACAGGGGCGTGGAAACACCATATATTTT
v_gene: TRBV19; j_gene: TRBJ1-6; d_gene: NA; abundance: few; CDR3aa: CASRPLRGKGSLNSPLHF; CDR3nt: TGTGCCAGTAGACCCCTCCGGGGAAAGGGATCTTTAAATTCACCCCTCCACTTT
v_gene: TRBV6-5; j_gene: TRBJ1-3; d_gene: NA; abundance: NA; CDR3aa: CASSYSVAGTIYF; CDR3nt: TGTGCCAGCAGTTACTCAGTGGCAGGAACCATATATTTT